Each of the 9 T cell receptor beta chains below was sequenced from the same sample in a study of control samples from healthy donors and cancer patients. The protocol was immunoSEQ multiplex PCR, while the TCRdb copy is restricted to in-frame clones and leaves out a portion. Found here are about 58,000 clones, 80% to 90% of them singletons; the top ten hold 12%. The sample was PBMCs. These receptors were taken from a woman in her sixties with lung cancer.

The J gene is TRBJ2-3, the V gene TRBV27; a possible D gene is TRBD2 (7 bases). This CDR3 comprises 16 residues. Germline V gene sequence: CDR1 MNHEY, CDR2 SMNVEV (reference sequence). Trimming removed 6 bases from V and 6 bases from J, with 22 bases in between. CDR3 sequence: CASRLGGHLNSDTQYF. The CDR3, as DNA: TGTGCCAGCAGACTGGGGGGGCACCTCAACAGTGATACGCAGTATTTT.

The gene calls are TRBV7-3 and TRBJ2-1; 12 positions agree with TRBD2. V shed 3 bases and J 10 bases; nucleotides not matched to a gene: 13. Germline V gene sequence: CDR1 SGHTA, CDR2 FQGTGA. CDR3 length equals 17 residues. The CDR3 sequence is CASSLRPRLAGDKEQFF. The CDR3 nucleotides read TGTGCCAGCAGCTTGAGACCCCGACTAGCGGGAGATAAGGAGCAGTTCTTC.

The chain is built from TRBV6-5 and TRBJ1-1, with D perhaps matching TRBD1 (5 bases). This CDR3 is 14 amino acids long. V lost 0 bases, J lost 6 bases, and 11 bases lay in between. Germline V gene data show CDR1 as MNHEY and CDR2 as SVGAGI. The CDR3 DNA sequence: TGTGCCAGCAGTTACTCGTTAGGGGTCGCTGAAGCTTTCTTT. This codes for CASSYSLGVAEAFF.

The CDR3 DNA sequence: TGCAGCGTTGCCTCACCGGGACAGGGTCGGGAGACCCAGTACTTC. It yields the protein CSVASPGQGRETQYF. The rearrangement links TRBV29-1 to TRBJ2-5; 9 bases align to TRBD1. Germline V lookup: CDR1 SQVTM, CDR2 ANQGSEA. This CDR3 region has 15 residues. The V segment lost 4 bases and the J segment 5 bases; nucleotides outside the gene matches: 11.

V is TRBV5-1 and J is TRBJ2-1; D not certain. The germline gives CDR1 SGHRS, CDR2 YFSETQ. There are 13 residues in the CDR3. V lost 1 base and J lost 3, with 5 bases in between. In nucleotides, the CDR3 is TGCGCCAGCAGCTTGAACAGCTACAATGAGCAGTTCTTC. Translating gives CASSLNSYNEQFF.

CDR3: CAISAVRRGDTGELFF. In DNA, the CDR3 is TGTGCCATCAGTGCTGTTCGTCGCGGGGACACCGGGGAGCTGTTTTTT. This chain links TRBV10-3 with TRBJ2-2; possibly TRBD2 for D (6 bases). V gave up 4 bases and J gave up 3 bases, with 15 bases separating them. Germline-derived CDR1 and CDR2 are ENHRY and SYGVKD. The CDR3 is 16 amino acids.

The chain combines TRBV28 with TRBJ2-1; 11 nucleotides match TRBD2. From germline, CDR1 is MDHEN and CDR2 SYDVKM. J was trimmed by 2 bases and V by 5 bases; bases with no gene match: 8. The CDR3 is 17 amino acids. The CDR3 sequence is CASSPGLAGPPYNEQFF. CDR3 DNA: TGTGCCAGCAGTCCCGGACTAGCGGGCCCGCCCTACAATGAGCAGTTCTTC.

The CDR3 is CASSPSPRVAYNEQFF. In DNA form, the CDR3 reads TGTGCCAGCTCCCCATCTCCCAGGGTAGCCTACAATGAGCAGTTCTTC. The rearrangement joins TRBV27 to TRBJ2-1; D might be TRBD1 (5 bases). Germline V gene data show CDR1 as MNHEY and CDR2 as SMNVEV (reference sequence). V lost 8 bases, J lost 2 bases, and 19 bases lay in between. This CDR3 region has 16 residues.

This chain links TRBV5-8 with TRBJ1-4; D might be TRBD1 (5 bases). From germline, CDR1 is SGHTS and CDR2 YDEGEE. The V end was cut by 4 bases, the J end by 2 bases, with 12 bases between. The CDR3 has 15 amino acids. The CDR3 sequence is CASSPGTATNEKLFF. In DNA form, the CDR3 reads TGTGCCAGCAGCCCGGGGACCGCTACTAATGAAAAACTGTTTTTT.